This record looks at one T cell receptor beta chain sequence and its context. Antigen: not known. Compared with germline, one end of the junction differs, possibly owing to a read error. From around 0.5 ug of total RNA, TCR beta-specific cDNA was reverse-transcribed using a constant-region primer. Each TCR beta library was derived from three nested multiplex PCR rounds that employed slightly modified ARM-PCR. Amplification in the first two PCR rounds was performed using TRBV1-TRBV30 forward primers and a C-beta reverse primer for 9 to 11 cycles each. TCRdb re-derived calls from the multiplex PCR reads in MiXCR, one entry per CDR3 protein. The sample contains about 20,000 distinct CDR3 sequences, around 79% of which appear only once. CDR1 is LGHNA, CDR2 YSLEER, per germline. This CDR3 spans 20 amino acids. Both RNA and DNA were isolated together from around 20-30 mg of bulk tissue that had not been sorted. Those sampled were patients whose primary liver carcinoma was treated by surgical resection.

The sample is drawn from a study of tumor-infiltrating lymphocytes in primary liver carcinoma. On the study more broadly: The five patients, who were men and women, ranged in age from 30 to 69 years. Study-wide results and caveats: The 250 largest clones made up significantly more of tumor than blood repertoires (p = 0.039).

The sample consisted of liver tumor tissue from sampling region 4. As for subset: tumor region T4, right-lateral pole. The J gene is TRBJ1-2, the V gene TRBV4-3; tentative D call: TRBD1 (5 bases). This TCR was recovered from a woman in her twenties or thirties with primary liver carcinoma and hepatitis B virus infection. The chain's CDR3 is CISSQGEGRGRTATNYGYTF. The CDR3 region has the DNA TGCATCAGCAGCCAAGGCGAAGGAAGGGGCAGGACCGCTACTAACTATGGGTACACCTTC.